This entry concerns a single T cell receptor (beta chain). Its antigen is unidentified. Deep-level running was used for the assay. Sequencing was performed with immunoSEQ multiplex PCR; in TCRdb, only in-frame clones are kept and a portion is missing. In the table there are 850,000 to 1,200,000 clones, roughly 75% of which are singletons. This sample was taken from a study of shared clonotypes between healthy human individuals. Overall study results and limits: The expectation was that sequencing depth would affect clonotype sharing among donors. A handful of donors had around 5.2% of their naive CD4 clonotypes in common.

V lost 4 bases, J lost 6 bases, and 7 bases stayed unmatched. Germline V gene lookup returns CDR1 MRHNA and CDR2 SNTAGT. The CDR3 consists of 15 residues. The sequence came from a man between 18 and 35 years old in good health. The chain joins TRBV6-4 to TRBJ2-3; 10 positions match TRBD2. The source material was memory CD4+ T cells sorted from blood. The subset: CD45RA-negative fraction. The CDR3 is CASSASGRIGDTQYF. In nucleotides, the CDR3 is TGTGCCAGCAGTGCTAGCGGGAGAATAGGGGATACGCAGTATTTT.